This is a list of T cell receptor beta chains from one sample in a study of T cells in localized non-small cell lung cancer. Generated by immunoSEQ multiplex PCR, the TCRdb table keeps only in-frame clones and is missing some. The data hold 850 to 1,200 clones, with about 35% observed a single time. This specimen consisted of lung tumor tissue, obtained before any cancer treatment. The source of these receptors is a male donor aged 60 or over with stage I squamous cell lung carcinoma. Each CDR3 is given with its conserved first and last residue. D genes are given only for firm matches. Rows may omit the clone size; those that give it use once, few, many or a size class.

NA	NA	TRBJ1-3	TRBV18	CASSSQGVKSGDTIYF	TGTGCCAGCTCATCACAGGGAGTAAAGTCTGGTGACACCATATATTTT
NA	TRBD2	TRBJ2-3	TRBV9	CASRSGTSANTDTQYF	TGTGCCAGCAGATCCGGGACTAGCGCAAACACAGATACGCAGTATTTT
NA	TRBD2	TRBJ2-7	TRBV30	CAWSVLGRAYEQYF	TGTGCCTGGAGTGTCCTGGGGAGGGCCTACGAGCAGTACTTC
medium-sized	TRBD2	TRBJ2-3	TRBV11-3	CASSPGTSSDTQYF	TGTGCCAGCAGCCCCGGGACTAGCTCAGATACGCAGTATTTT
few	TRBD2	TRBJ2-3	TRBV18	CASSPELAGFTQYF	TGTGCCAGCTCACCAGAACTAGCGGGATTCACGCAGTATTTT
NA	NA	TRBJ1-1	TRBV28	CASTSSGAREAFF	TGTGCCAGCACCTCCAGCGGGGCACGGGAAGCTTTCTTT
NA	NA	TRBJ2-1	TRBV19	CASSLGGPGEQFF	TGTGCCAGTAGCCTAGGAGGGCCAGGGGAGCAGTTCTTC
NA	TRBD2	TRBJ2-5	TRBV5-1	CASSFRDYEQTQYF	TGCGCCAGCAGCTTCCGGGACTATGAACAGACCCAGTACTTC
few	TRBD2	TRBJ2-7	TRBV30	CAWRLAGGYEQYF	TGTGCCTGGAGGCTAGCGGGAGGGTACGAGCAGTACTTC
few	TRBD1	TRBJ2-1	TRBV11-3	CASSSNRGFDEQFF	TGTGCCAGCAGCTCGAACAGGGGTTTCGATGAGCAGTTCTTC
few	NA	TRBJ2-1	TRBV11-3	CASSLQSSAGEQFF	TGTGCCAGCAGCTTACAATCGAGCGCGGGTGAGCAGTTCTTC
large	NA	TRBJ2-2	TRBV11-3	CASSSHSETADGELFF	TGTGCCAGCAGCTCACATTCCGAGACAGCCGACGGGGAGCTGTTTTTT
NA	NA	TRBJ2-7	TRBV9	CASTRRGFRDYEQYF	TGTGCCAGCACCCGACGGGGGTTTCGGGACTACGAGCAGTACTTC
large	TRBD1	TRBJ2-3	TRBV28	CASSLRGGSDTQYF	TGTGCCAGCAGTTTGCGAGGGGGCTCAGATACGCAGTATTTT
few	TRBD2	TRBJ2-3	TRBV18	CASSPGLAPSDTQYF	TGTGCCAGCTCACCGGGACTAGCGCCATCAGATACGCAGTATTTT